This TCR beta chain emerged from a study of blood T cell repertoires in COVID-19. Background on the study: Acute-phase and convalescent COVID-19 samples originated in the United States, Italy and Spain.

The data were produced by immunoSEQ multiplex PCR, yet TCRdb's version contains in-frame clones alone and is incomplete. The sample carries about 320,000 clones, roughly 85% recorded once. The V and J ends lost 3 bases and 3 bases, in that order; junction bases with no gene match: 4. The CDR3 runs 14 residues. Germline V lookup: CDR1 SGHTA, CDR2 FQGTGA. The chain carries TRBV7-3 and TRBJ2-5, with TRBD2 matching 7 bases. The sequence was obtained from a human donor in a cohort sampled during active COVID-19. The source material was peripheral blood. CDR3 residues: CASSLKGREETQYF. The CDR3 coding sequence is TGTGCCAGCAGCTTGAAGGGGAGGGAAGAGACCCAGTACTTC. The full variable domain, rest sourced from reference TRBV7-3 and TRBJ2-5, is GAGVSQTPSNKVTEKGKYVELRCDPISGHTALYWYRQSLGQGPEFLIYFQGTGAADDSGLPNDRFFAVRPEGSVSTLKIQRTERGDSAVYLCASSLKGREETQYFGPGTRLLVL.